One and the same sample provided the 9 T cell receptor beta chains below, sequenced in a study of cytomegalovirus exposure and HLA in healthy donors. PCR employed 60 Vbeta and 13 Jbeta primers. Assay used: immunoSEQ multiplex PCR; TCRdb lists only in-frame clones, some missing. The top ten hold less than 3.5% of the sample, which has 130,000 or so clones, about 75% seen once. Sample: PBMCs. These receptors were obtained from a woman aged 40 to 50 in good health and CMV-seropositive.

V gene TRBV28 combines with J gene TRBJ1-1; D remains ambiguous. This CDR3 spans 14 amino acids. Per the germline V gene, CDR1 is MDHEN and CDR2 is SYDVKM. Deletions cut 5 bases from V and 1 base from J, with 11 bases between. CDR3 in amino acids: CASSLPTGNTEAFF. Here the CDR3 DNA reads TGTGCCAGCAGTCTACCAACCGGGAACACTGAAGCTTTCTTT.

The chain is built from TRBV19 and TRBJ1-5, with 8 bases fitting TRBD1. V shed 5 bases, J shed 5 bases, and the junction held 11 bases outside the gene matches. Germline CDR1 and CDR2: LNHDA and SQIVND (reference sequence). The CDR3 runs 16 residues. The CDR3 reads CASSADRGTGDQPQHF. Here the CDR3 DNA reads TGTGCCAGTAGTGCCGACAGGGGAACGGGCGATCAGCCCCAGCATTTT.

The genes are TRBV15 and TRBJ2-5; 9 nucleotides align to TRBD1. Germline-derived CDR1 and CDR2 are LNHNV and YYDKDF (reference sequence). CDR3 length: 14 residues. V was clipped by 4 bases and J by 5 bases; unmatched bases: 5. CDR3 bases: TGTGCCACCAGCACTGGACAGGGGAAGGAGACCCAGTACTTC. Encoded protein: CATSTGQGKETQYF. The variable domain in full, with the rest retrieved from reference TRBV15 and TRBJ2-5, is DAMVIQNPRYQVTQFGKPVTLSCSQTLNHNVMYWYQQKSSQAPKLLFHYYDKDFNNEADTPDNFQSRRPNTSFCFLDIRSPGLGDTAMYLCATSTGQGKETQYFGPGTRLLVL.

The chain carries TRBV27 and TRBJ2-1, with 8 bases that match TRBD1. CDR1 is MNHEY, CDR2 SMNVEV, per germline (reference sequence). The CDR3 is 13 amino acids. Losses at the gene ends were 6 bases for V and 7 bases for J; bases not matched to a gene: 5. The DNA for the CDR3 is TGTGCCAGCAGGGGGACAGGTTTTAATGAGCAGTTCTTC. Protein product: CASRGTGFNEQFF.

The chain uses TRBV9 and TRBJ2-7; D gene ambiguous. Germline V gene data show CDR1 as SGDLS and CDR2 as YYNGEE. This CDR3 contains 13 residues. Trimming cost V 0 bases and J 2 bases, with 6 bases left between them. CDR3 region: CASSVGEPYEQYF. The CDR3 DNA follows: TGTGCCAGCAGCGTAGGAGAGCCCTACGAGCAGTACTTC.

The rearrangement links TRBV10-3 to TRBJ1-5, with 10 bases that match TRBD1. The V gene end was trimmed by 6 bases and the J gene end by 9 bases; junction bases not matched to a gene: 5. CDR1 is ENHRY and CDR2 is SYGVKD in the germline V gene. This CDR3 has 13 amino acids. CDR3 in DNA: TGTGCCATCAGCCCCGGACAGGGGGGGCCCCAGCATTTT. Its translation: CAISPGQGGPQHF.

The gene calls are TRBV27 and TRBJ2-2, with 11 nucleotides matching TRBD2. This CDR3 has 16 residues. The J segment lost 3 bases and the V segment lost 4 bases, leaving 4 bases of the junction unmatched. Germline V gene data show CDR1 as MNHEY and CDR2 as SMNVEV (reference sequence). The CDR3 sequence: CASSSGTSGYTGELFF. The CDR3 DNA sequence: TGTGCCAGCAGTTCCGGGACTAGCGGATACACCGGGGAGCTGTTTTTT.

The chain is built from TRBV7-8 and TRBJ1-1; tentatively, D is TRBD1 (5 bases). The CDR3 runs 13 residues. The germline CDR1 and CDR2 sequences are SGHVS and FQNEAQ. V dropped 5 bases and J dropped 2 bases, with 9 bases sitting between them. The CDR3 here is CASSAGVNTEAFF. The CDR3 DNA follows: TGTGCCAGCAGCGCGGGGGTAAACACTGAAGCTTTCTTT.

The chain is built from TRBV27 and TRBJ2-1; D is uncertain. Trimming cost V 4 bases and J 0 bases, with 10 bases left between them. The CDR3 is 15 amino acids. CDR1 is MNHEY and CDR2 is SMNVEV in the germline V gene (reference sequence). CDR3 DNA: TGTGCCAGCAGTTACAGTCCGAGCTCCTACAATGAGCAGTTCTTC. This sequence encodes CASSYSPSSYNEQFF.